One and the same sample provided the 18 T cell receptor beta chains below, sequenced in a study of Ad26.COV2.S vaccination and SARS-CoV-2 variants. The data were produced by immunoSEQ multiplex PCR, yet TCRdb's version contains in-frame clones alone and is incomplete. The sample has roughly 700,000 clones; 89% are singletons. Treatment reported: roughly 19 received Ad26.COV2.S at low or high dose, single or two shots; a few received placebo; per-sample allocation not given. Samples came from day 63 after the first vaccine or placebo injection. Sequenced here: peripheral blood, sampled in a trial of Ad26.COV2.S vaccine versus placebo. All receptors derive from a person aged 18 to 59 who received the Ad26.COV2.S COVID-19 vaccine or a placebo.

V is TRBV5-1 and J is TRBJ1-2; no firm D call. There are 15 residues in the CDR3. V lost 0 bases and J lost 8, with 17 bases in between. Germline V gene sequence: CDR1 SGHRS, CDR2 YFSETQ. The CDR3, as DNA: TGCGCCAGCAGCTTGGTGCCCACCCCGGGAGGAGGCTACACCTTC. It encodes CASSLVPTPGGGYTF.

The genes are TRBV6-5 and TRBJ1-2; D ambiguous. The CDR3 is 11 residues long. V lost 5 bases and J lost 8, with 9 bases in between. Germline V gene lookup returns CDR1 MNHEY and CDR2 SVGAGI. Here the CDR3 DNA reads TGTGCCAGCAGTCCCCCTAACGGCTACACCTTC. It encodes CASSPPNGYTF.

This clone turned up a few times. This rearrangement joins TRBV30 to TRBJ2-7; TRBD1 might be the D (6 bases). Deletions cut 3 bases from V and 2 bases from J, with 11 bases between. The CDR3 is 13 amino acids. Looked up from germline, CDR1 is GTSNPN and CDR2 is SVGIG (reference sequence). CDR3 bases: TGTGCCTGGAGGCGAGACAGGCCCTACGAGCAGTACTTC. Translation gives CAWRRDRPYEQYF.

The chain employs TRBV30 and TRBJ2-3; D might be TRBD2 (6 bases). Trimming cost V 2 bases and J 0 bases, with 9 bases left between them. Per the germline V gene, CDR1 is GTSNPN and CDR2 is SVGIG (reference sequence). The CDR3 covers 14 residues. The CDR3 spells CAWSRGISTDTQYF. The CDR3 DNA reads as TGTGCCTGGAGTCGCGGGATTAGCACAGATACGCAGTATTTT.

The V call is TRBV18, the J call TRBJ2-7; 10 nucleotides align to TRBD1. V shed 3 bases and J 7 bases; nucleotides not matched to a gene: 18. In germline, CDR1 is KGHSH, CDR2 LQKENI. The CDR3 has 18 amino acids. The CDR3: CASSPLPTRTGGFGEQYF. For the CDR3, the DNA is TGTGCCAGCTCACCGCTACCAACGAGGACAGGGGGGTTTGGGGAGCAGTACTTC. Together with reference TRBV18 and TRBJ2-7, the CDR3 gives the full variable domain: NAGVMQNPRHLVRRRGQEARLRCSPMKGHSHVYWYRQLPEEGLKFMVYLQKENIIDESGMPKERFSAEFPKEGPSILRIQQVVRGDSAAYFCASSPLPTRTGGFGEQYFGPGTRLTVT.

The rearrangement links TRBV5-4 to TRBJ2-5; 9 bases map to TRBD2. Germline CDR1 reads SGHNT; CDR2 reads YYREEE (reference sequence). The CDR3 loop spans 14 amino acids. With V trimmed by 4 bases and J by 5 bases, 6 bases remained unmatched. CDR3 in amino acids: CASSPRTSAETQYF. CDR3 DNA: TGTGCCAGCAGCCCGCGGACTAGCGCGGAGACCCAGTACTTC.

Comment on this clone: The sample carries other DNA sequences with the same CDR3. The V and J genes are TRBV30 and TRBJ1-2; no clear D. CDR3 length: 13 residues. With 3 bases removed from V and 0 bases from J, the gap between germline ends came to 8 bases. Germline assignment: CDR1 GTSNPN and CDR2 SVGIG (reference sequence). CDR3 nucleotides: TGTGCCTGGAGCGAGGGAGCTAACTATGGCTACACCTTC. It codes for CAWSEGANYGYTF.

J is TRBJ2-5 and V is TRBV18; TRBD2 agrees at 7 bases. This CDR3 contains 16 residues. The germline CDR1 and CDR2 sequences are KGHSH and LQKENI. V was pared by 0 bases and J by 3 bases, with 7 bases of the junction left unmatched. Written as DNA, the CDR3 is TGTGCCAGCTCACCACCCGGGACTAATTTTAAAGAGACCCAGTACTTC. It yields the protein CASSPPGTNFKETQYF.

The gene calls are TRBV18 and TRBJ1-3, with TRBD1 as a possible D gene (6 bases). Trimming removed 4 bases from V and 0 bases from J, with 19 bases in between. The germline V gene encodes CDR1 KGHSH and CDR2 LQKENI. The CDR3 extends over 18 amino acids. The DNA of the CDR3 is TGTGCCAGCTCACTCGACGTCGGGGGGCCCAGCTCTGGAAACACCATATATTTT. Protein: CASSLDVGGPSSGNTIYF.

The count of this clone is one. V and J are TRBV4-3 and TRBJ2-7; 8 bases are shared with TRBD1. J lost 2 bases, V lost 3 bases, and 9 bases had no gene match. CDR3 size: 16 residues. The germline V gene encodes CDR1 LGHNA and CDR2 YSLEER. CDR3 amino acids: CASSQAGTGSTYEQYF. In nucleotides, the CDR3 is TGCGCCAGCAGCCAGGCCGGGACAGGATCAACCTACGAGCAGTACTTC.

In its sample, this clone was seen once. The chain has TRBV3-1 (or the pseudogene TRBV3-2) and TRBJ2-3, with D perhaps matching TRBD1 (6 bases). The V end was cut by 4 bases, the J end by 0 bases, with 11 bases between. The CDR3 runs 15 residues. Per germline, CDR1 LGHDT and CDR2 YNNKEL (reference sequence). The CDR3 coding sequence is TGTGCCAGCAGCCGCCAGGGGATTAGCACAGATACGCAGTATTTT. Amino acids: CASSRQGISTDTQYF.

About this clone: Other DNA sequences in the sample encode the same CDR3. This chain uses TRBV11-2 with TRBJ2-1; the D gene is possibly TRBD2 (5 bases). CDR1 and CDR2 from the germline V gene are SGHAT and FQNNGV. Between the trimmed V and J ends, which lost 1 base and 0 bases, there was a span of 7 bases. This CDR3 is 15 amino acids long. The CDR3 protein is CASSLVGSSYNEQFF. CDR3 coding DNA: TGTGCCAGCAGCTTAGTGGGGAGCTCCTACAATGAGCAGTTCTTC.

Note on this clone: At one end, the junction sequence differs from germline, possibly due to a read error. The gene calls are TRBV5-1 and TRBJ1-1, with a weak D call TRBD1 (5 bases). The CDR3 totals 13 residues. Germline V gene data show CDR1 as SGHRS and CDR2 as YFSETQ. As DNA, the CDR3 is TGCGCCAGCAGGTTGGTTCCGACAGCTGAAGCTTTCTTT. Protein product: CASRLVPTAEAFF.

This chain connects TRBV30 to TRBJ1-2; 10 nucleotides line up with TRBD1. Trimming took 5 bases from V and 4 from J; bases not matched to a gene: 7. The germline V gene encodes CDR1 GTSNPN and CDR2 SVGIG (reference sequence). The CDR3 runs 14 residues. The chain's CDR3 is CAWGGTGAPYGYTF. The CDR3 nucleotides are TGTGCCTGGGGTGGGACAGGGGCTCCCTATGGCTACACCTTC.

This chain uses TRBV7-3 with TRBJ2-3; TRBD2 aligns across 7 bases. The CDR3 loop spans 15 amino acids. With 5 bases clipped from V and 4 bases from J, the junction kept 9 bases outside the gene matches. Germline CDR1 is SGHTA and CDR2 is FQGTGA. CDR3: CASSPASGWPDTQYF. CDR3 coding DNA: TGTGCCAGCAGCCCAGCTAGCGGTTGGCCAGATACGCAGTATTTT.

This chain joins TRBV24-1 and TRBJ2-1, with no clear D. Between the trimmed V and J ends, which lost 4 bases and 0 bases, there was a span of 9 bases. The CDR3 totals 15 residues. Germline V lookup: CDR1 KGHDR, CDR2 SFDVKD. CDR3 amino acids: CATSDPAASYNEQFF. In DNA form, the CDR3 reads TGTGCCACCAGTGACCCCGCAGCCTCCTACAATGAGCAGTTCTTC.

The chain couples TRBV4-2 to TRBJ2-5, with TRBD2 matching 13 bases. The length of the CDR3 is 16 residues. J lost 3 bases, V lost 0 bases, and 1 base had no gene match. The germline V gene encodes CDR1 LGHNA and CDR2 YNFKEQ. CDR3 in amino acids: CASSQEGLAGEETQYF. The CDR3 DNA follows: TGTGCCAGCAGCCAAGAAGGACTAGCGGGGGAAGAGACCCAGTACTTC.

V and J are TRBV7-2 and TRBJ1-1; D call uncertain. Per germline, CDR1 SGHTA and CDR2 FQGNSA. The CDR3 length is 13 residues. The V end was cut by 5 bases, the J end by 6 bases, with 13 bases between. The CDR3 DNA reads as TGTGCCAGCAGCCCCTATGGTCGGGCTGAAGCTTTCTTT. This sequence encodes CASSPYGRAEAFF.